The 16 T cell receptor beta chains below all came from one sample that was sequenced in a study of cytomegalovirus exposure and HLA in healthy donors. In the PCR, 60 Vbeta and 13 Jbeta primers were used. Method: immunoSEQ multiplex PCR; TCRdb's copy keeps in-frame clones and lacks some. The sample carries about 160,000 clones, roughly 84% recorded once. The sequenced sample consisted of PBMCs. The origin of the receptors is a male donor in good health and CMV-seronegative.

The rearrangement joins TRBV6-5 to TRBJ1-1; D ambiguous. The germline V and J ends were trimmed by 8 bases and 1 base, with 8 bases remaining between them. The germline V gene has CDR1 MNHEY and CDR2 SVGAGI. This CDR3 has 12 residues. Written as DNA, the CDR3 is TGTGCCAGCGGGCCAGGGAACACTGAAGCTTTCTTT. It yields the protein CASGPGNTEAFF.

This clone was seen a handful of times. The J gene is TRBJ2-1, the V gene TRBV6-5, with 8 bases that match TRBD1. Trimming at V came to 6 bases and at J to 15 bases, leaving 10 bases not matched to a gene. In germline, CDR1 is MNHEY, CDR2 SVGAGI. CDR3 size: 12 residues. Here the CDR3 DNA reads TGTGCCAGCAGCCCCGGACAGGGAAGACGGTTCTTC. It yields the protein CASSPGQGRRFF.

This chain uses TRBV10-1 with TRBJ2-7; 15 positions match TRBD2. Germline CDR1 and CDR2: WNHNN and SYGVQD (reference sequence). J lost 6 bases, V lost 5 bases, and 8 bases had no gene match. CDR3 length: 16 amino acids. CDR3 sequence reads: CASSPGLAGGPGEQYF. CDR3 DNA: TGCGCCAGCAGTCCAGGACTAGCGGGGGGGCCCGGCGAGCAGTACTTC.

V gene TRBV9 combines with J gene TRBJ2-1; TRBD1 might be the D (6 bases). This CDR3 has 16 amino acids. Deletions cut 0 bases from V and 4 bases from J, with 14 bases between. CDR1 is SGDLS, CDR2 YYNGEE, per germline. CDR3 nucleotides: TGTGCCAGCAGCGTAGGCGGGCGAGGGGGTTACAATGAGCAGTTCTTC. This translates into CASSVGGRGGYNEQFF.

This rearrangement joins TRBV2 to TRBJ2-1; 8 bases agree with TRBD2. This CDR3 region has 16 residues. Germline CDR1 SNHLY, CDR2 FYNNEI. The trim removed 3 bases at V and 7 bases at J, leaving 11 bases unmatched. CDR3 coding DNA: TGTGCCAGCAGTGATGAACGGGGGGGCTTTTGGAATGAGCAGTTCTTC. Translation: CASSDERGGFWNEQFF.

This sequence joins TRBV19 and TRBJ1-3; D is uncertain. The germline gives CDR1 LNHDA, CDR2 SQIVND (reference sequence). Between the trimmed V and J ends, which lost 7 bases and 2 bases, there was a span of 15 bases. The CDR3 consists of 15 residues. The CDR3 loop reads CASTTFRGPGNTIYF. The CDR3 coding sequence is TGTGCCAGTACCACTTTTCGGGGTCCTGGAAACACCATATATTTT.

V and J are TRBV5-1 and TRBJ1-5, with D uncertain. Germline CDR1 reads SGHRS; CDR2 reads YFSETQ. The germline V and J ends were trimmed by 0 bases and 7 bases, with 14 bases remaining between them. The CDR3 spans 15 residues. The CDR3 bases are TGCGCCAGCAGCTTGGTCCCGGGAGTTGAGCAGCCCCAGCATTTT. It yields the protein CASSLVPGVEQPQHF.

To note about this clone: At one end the junction does not follow the germline gene, possibly because of a read error. The rearrangement joins TRBV7-9 to TRBJ2-7; 8 nucleotides line up with TRBD2. CDR3 length: 15 residues. Germline V gene lookup returns CDR1 SEHNR and CDR2 FQNEAQ (reference sequence). DNA of the CDR3: TGTTCCAGCAGCTTAGGCGGGGGGCGCAACTACGAGCAGTACTTC. This sequence encodes CSSSLGGGRNYEQYF.

This clone came up a few times. This chain links TRBV7-3 with TRBJ2-7, with 8 positions matching TRBD1. This CDR3 spans 13 amino acids. V shed 5 bases, J shed 6 bases, and the junction held 6 bases outside the gene matches. Looked up from germline, CDR1 is SGHTA and CDR2 is FQGTGA. For the CDR3, the DNA is TGTGCCAGCAGCCCATCGACAGGGGCCGAGCAGTACTTC. Amino acids: CASSPSTGAEQYF.

The chain joins TRBV30 to TRBJ1-2; D may be TRBD1 (5 bases). V was shortened by 0 bases and J by 4 bases, with 12 bases between the two germline ends. The CDR3 has 14 residues. Germline V gene sequence: CDR1 GTSNPN, CDR2 SVGIG (reference sequence). This CDR3 is CAWSVDSGIYGYTF. The CDR3 coding sequence is TGTGCCTGGAGTGTCGACAGTGGGATCTATGGCTACACCTTC.

The V call is TRBV21-1, the J call TRBJ2-3; the D call of TRBD2 is as the table states it, not checked on the DNA. TRBV21-1 is recorded as a pseudogene. This CDR3 has 17 amino acids. CDR3 amino acids: CASSKSTSTGGTDTQYF. The CDR3, as DNA: TGTGCCAGCAGCAAATCTACGTCCACCGGGGGCACAGATACGCAGTATTTT.

The chain links TRBV19 to TRBJ1-1; no reliable D call. With 5 bases removed from V and 0 bases from J, the gap between germline ends came to 10 bases. Germline-derived CDR1 and CDR2 are LNHDA and SQIVND (reference sequence). The CDR3 consists of 14 residues. The chain's CDR3 is CASSAARMNTEAFF. CDR3 bases: TGTGCCAGTAGTGCCGCCAGAATGAACACTGAAGCTTTCTTT. Using reference TRBV19 and TRBJ1-1 for the parts outside the CDR3, the full variable domain is DGGITQSPKYLFRKEGQNVTLSCEQNLNHDAMYWYRQDPGQGLRLIYYSQIVNDFQKGDIAEGYSVSREKKESFPLTVTSAQKNPTAFYLCASSAARMNTEAFFGQGTRLTVV.

The chain carries TRBV7-2 and TRBJ1-1; unclear D gene. Germline CDR1 reads SGHTA; CDR2 reads FQGNSA. CDR3 length equals 15 residues. Trimming removed 1 base at V and 2 bases at J, with 11 bases between. The CDR3 region is CASSLGGRVNTEAFF. CDR3 in DNA: TGTGCCAGCAGCTTAGGCGGGCGCGTAAACACTGAAGCTTTCTTT.

The V call is TRBV7-2, the J call TRBJ1-4; D uncertain. V was trimmed by 5 bases and J by 6 bases, leaving 16 bases between them. CDR1 is SGHTA and CDR2 is FQGNSA in the germline V gene. The CDR3 sequence is 15 residues long. The CDR3 spells CASSPGGLAYEKLFF. The CDR3 DNA follows: TGTGCCAGCAGCCCCGGAGGGCTAGCGTATGAAAAACTGTTTTTT.

This clone has a single count. The chain has TRBV11-2 and TRBJ1-6, with D unclear. Germline loops: CDR1 SGHAT, CDR2 FQNNGV. V shed 2 bases and J shed 0 bases, with 8 bases lying between them. This CDR3 is built from 16 residues. CDR3 in DNA: TGTGCCAGCAGCTTAAGTCACAGCTCCTATAATTCACCCCTCCACTTT. Its protein is CASSLSHSSYNSPLHF.

This chain uses TRBV6-5 with TRBJ1-4; 7 nucleotides line up with TRBD1. The germline CDR1 and CDR2 sequences are MNHEY and SVGAGI. CDR3 length equals 14 residues. V dropped 5 bases and J dropped 7; count of bases not matched to a gene: 7. CDR3 DNA: TGTGCCAGCAGTAGGGGACAGATGGGTGAAAAACTGTTTTTT. It encodes CASSRGQMGEKLFF.